This T cell receptor beta chain was retrieved from a study of cytomegalovirus exposure and HLA in healthy donors. The data were produced by immunoSEQ multiplex PCR, yet TCRdb's version contains in-frame clones alone and is incomplete. Among roughly 59,000 clones, roughly 92% were seen once, and the ten largest hold about 5.4%. This clone came up once. The antigen remains undetermined. Whole-study results and caveats: The listing of roughly 160 TCR beta chains classed them as cytomegalovirus-associated. A few chains tied to CMV proved CMV antigen-specific in vitro.

V was trimmed by 0 bases and J by 0 bases, leaving 16 bases between them. The length of the CDR3 is 18 residues. CDR1 SGDLS and CDR2 YYNGEE come from the germline V gene. This receptor was taken from a man aged 18 to 29 in good health and CMV-seropositive. Sequenced material: PBMCs. The chain joins TRBV9 to TRBJ1-3; tentative D call: TRBD1 (5 bases). The CDR3 coding sequence is TGTGCCAGCAGCGTAGCGGGGACTCGGGACTTCTCTGGAAACACCATATATTTT. It codes for CASSVAGTRDFSGNTIYF.